The present entry profiles one T cell receptor beta chain with its context. Original processing methods: Scientists estimated how many nucleated cells there were by amplifying reference gene primers. Only in-frame clones appear in the TCRdb table, and some are missing; sequencing was by immunoSEQ multiplex PCR. Clone size and the V and J calls come from that table; the DNA yielded D and trimming. The data hold around 190,000 clones, with around 90% observed a single time. Germline V gene data show CDR1 as MNHEY and CDR2 as SMNVEV (reference sequence). This CDR3 spans 14 amino acids. Between the trimmed V and J ends, which lost 3 bases and 6 bases, there was a span of 9 bases. Participant age was roughly 18 to 89 years, and participants resided in fewer than 30 US areas. The entry originates in a study of blood T cell repertoires in COVID-19. About the study: T cells, B-cell-depleted T cells, or PBMCs supplied cDNA or gDNA.

Sample: PBMCs or T cells enriched from blood (not recorded which). The genes are TRBV27 and TRBJ1-6, with D possibly being TRBD1 (6 bases). The receptor's source is a man aged 18 to 30 with acute COVID-19. The CDR3 DNA reads as TGTGCCAGCAGTTTTGGACAGACTAATTCACCCCTCCACTTT. It yields the protein CASSFGQTNSPLHF.